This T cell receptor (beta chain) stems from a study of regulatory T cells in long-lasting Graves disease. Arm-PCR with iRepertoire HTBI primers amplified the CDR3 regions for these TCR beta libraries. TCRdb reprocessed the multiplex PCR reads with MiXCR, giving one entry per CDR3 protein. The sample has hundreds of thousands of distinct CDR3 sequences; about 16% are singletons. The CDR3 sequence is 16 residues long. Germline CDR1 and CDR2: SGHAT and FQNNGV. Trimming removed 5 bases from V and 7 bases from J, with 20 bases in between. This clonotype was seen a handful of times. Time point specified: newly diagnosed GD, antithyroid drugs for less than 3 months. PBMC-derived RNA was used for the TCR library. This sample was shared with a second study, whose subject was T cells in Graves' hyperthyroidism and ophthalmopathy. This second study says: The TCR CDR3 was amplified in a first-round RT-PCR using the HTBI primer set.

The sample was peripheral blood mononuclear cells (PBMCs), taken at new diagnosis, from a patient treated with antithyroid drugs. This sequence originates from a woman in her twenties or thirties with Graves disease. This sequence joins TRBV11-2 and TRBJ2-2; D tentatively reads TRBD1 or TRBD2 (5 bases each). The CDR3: CASSLPGTDIGGELFF. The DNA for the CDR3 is TGTGCCAGCAGCCTCCCCGGGACGGATATTGGCGGGGAGCTGTTTTTT. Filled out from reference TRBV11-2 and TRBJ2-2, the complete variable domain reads EAGVAQSPRYKIIEKRQSVAFWCNPISGHATLYWYQQILGQGPKLLIQFQNNGVVDDSQLPKDRFSAERLKGVDSTLKIQPAKLEDSAVYLCASSLPGTDIGGELFFGEGSRLTVL.